This T cell receptor (beta chain) was sequenced for a study of molecular identifiers for immune sequencing clone quantification. The V end was cut by 2 bases, the J end by 5 bases, with 9 bases between. CDR3 length equals 14 residues. The germline gives CDR1 MNHEY, CDR2 SMNVEV (reference sequence). This clonotype occurred a few times. Via MiXCR, TCRdb re-called the PCR reads, giving one row per CDR3 protein. Altogether around 320,000 distinct CDR3 sequences are present, roughly a quarter being singletons, with the ten largest covering about 0.7%. The sorting of naive CD8 T cells used the CD8+CD4-CCR7+CD45RA+ phenotype.

This clonotype was obtained from a human donor in good health. Some libraries in this study had Jurkat cell RNA spiked in. Material: naive CD8+ T cells from blood, with Jurkat cell RNA spiked in. Subset of the sample: FACS-sorted CD8+CD4-CCR7+CD45RA+ naive T cells. The chain joins TRBV27 to TRBJ1-4; possible D gene TRBD1, 6 bases. The CDR3 sequence: CASSLTGTNEKLFF. In DNA, the CDR3 is TGTGCCAGCAGTTTAACAGGGACCAATGAAAAACTGTTTTTT. Full variable domain (rest looked up from reference TRBV27 and TRBJ1-4): EAQVTQNPRYLITVTGKKLTVTCSQNMNHEYMSWYRQDPGLGLRQIYYSMNVEVTDKGDVPEGYKVSRKEKRNFPLILESPSPNQTSLYFCASSLTGTNEKLFFGSGTQLSVL.